Presented here are 32 T cell receptor beta chains from one specimen sequenced in a study of T cell responses to AZD1222 COVID-19 vaccine. Libraries were prepared by immunoSEQ multiplex PCR; TCRdb keeps only in-frame clonotypes and omits some of them. The data show about 110,000 clones, 89% seen once. Sequenced here: peripheral blood, sampled on day 0 of MenACWY control vaccination. These receptors were taken from an adult in good health.

J is TRBJ2-7 and V is TRBV27, with 8 bases fitting TRBD1. Germline V gene data show CDR1 as MNHEY and CDR2 as SMNVEV (reference sequence). This CDR3 comprises 14 residues. Trimming removed 5 bases from V and 4 bases from J; junction bases left unmatched: 7. CDR3 sequence: CASSRTGKGYEQYF. The DNA for the CDR3 is TGTGCCAGCAGTCGGACAGGGAAGGGTTACGAGCAGTACTTC.

The sample holds one count of this clone. V usage is TRBV19 and J usage is TRBJ1-5; D might be TRBD1 (6 bases). The CDR3 loop spans 14 amino acids. The germline CDR1 and CDR2 sequences are LNHDA and SQIVND (reference sequence). V lost 5 bases and J lost 2, with 10 bases in between. CDR3 nucleotides: TGTGCCAGTAGTGTTGCAGGGGGCAATCAGCCCCAGCATTTT. It translates to CASSVAGGNQPQHF.

The J gene is TRBJ2-4, the V gene TRBV28, with 10 bases that match TRBD1. Germline CDR1 and CDR2: MDHEN and SYDVKM. V was pared by 5 bases and J by 0 bases, with 4 bases of the junction left unmatched. The CDR3 is 16 amino acids. Here the CDR3 DNA reads TGTGCCAGCAGTGGTGGGACAGGGGCAGCCAAAAACATTCAGTACTTC. Encoded protein: CASSGGTGAAKNIQYF. The whole variable domain, filled in from reference TRBV28 and TRBJ2-4, reads DVKVTQSSRYLVKRTGEKVFLECVQDMDHENMFWYRQDPGLGLRLIYFSYDVKMKEKGDIPEGYSVSREKKERFSLILESASTNQTSMYLCASSGGTGAAKNIQYFGAGTRLSVL.

The chain couples TRBV18 to TRBJ2-7, with a tentative D call TRBD1 (6 bases). The CDR3 runs 13 residues. V shed 4 bases and J shed 5 bases, with 12 bases lying between them. CDR1 is KGHSH and CDR2 is LQKENI in the germline V gene. The CDR3 nucleotides read TGTGCCAGCTCACTTTCAGGGGTCGACGAGCAGTACTTC. This codes for CASSLSGVDEQYF. Combining the CDR3 with reference TRBV18 and TRBJ2-7 gives the whole variable domain NAGVMQNPRHLVRRRGQEARLRCSPMKGHSHVYWYRQLPEEGLKFMVYLQKENIIDESGMPKERFSAEFPKEGPSILRIQQVVRGDSAAYFCASSLSGVDEQYFGPGTRLTVT.

This rearrangement joins TRBV6-2 or TRBV6-3 to TRBJ2-7; the match to TRBD2 covers 7 bases. The CDR3 length is 13 residues. Germline CDR1 is MNHEY and CDR2 is SVGEGT. Trimming cost V 4 bases and J 5 bases; bases outside gene matches: 5. The CDR3 protein is CASSWLAAHEQYF. In DNA, the CDR3 is TGTGCCAGCAGTTGGCTAGCGGCCCACGAGCAGTACTTC.

V and J are TRBV11-2 and TRBJ1-5, with 10 bases matching TRBD1. V was pared by 1 base and J by 5 bases, with 2 bases of the junction left unmatched. The germline gives CDR1 SGHAT, CDR2 FQNNGV. This CDR3 region has 15 residues. DNA for the CDR3: TGTGCCAGCAGCTTAGGAGGGACAGGGGATCAGCCCCAGCATTTT. This sequence encodes CASSLGGTGDQPQHF.

This chain links TRBV4-2 with TRBJ1-2, with D unresolved. Germline CDR1 LGHNA, CDR2 YNFKEQ. This CDR3 region has 15 residues. V gave up 3 bases and J gave up 4 bases, with 15 bases separating them. The CDR3 nucleotides are TGTGCCAGCAGCCACGGAGTGGGTGGGGTCTATGGCTACACCTTC. This encodes CASSHGVGGVYGYTF.

The chain employs TRBV6-5 and TRBJ2-5; D is unclear. This CDR3 is built from 13 residues. Germline V gene data show CDR1 as MNHEY and CDR2 as SVGAGI. V lost 4 bases to trimming and J lost 4 bases, with 10 bases between them. CDR3 sequence: CASSSMRGETQYF. The CDR3 DNA reads TGTGCCAGCAGTTCCATGCGTGGAGAGACCCAGTACTTC.

V gene TRBV10-3 combines with J gene TRBJ1-1, with 9 positions matching TRBD1. The germline CDR1 and CDR2 sequences are ENHRY and SYGVKD. CDR3 length: 15 residues. With V trimmed by 10 bases and J by 3 bases, 12 bases remained unmatched. Written as DNA, the CDR3 is TGTGCCACTTCGTTGGGGACAGGGTACGACACTGAAGCTTTCTTT. Its translation is CATSLGTGYDTEAFF.

The gene calls are TRBV5-1 and TRBJ2-3, with 7 positions matching TRBD2. The CDR3 is 14 residues long. J was trimmed by 1 base and V by 4 bases; bases with no gene match: 3. Germline CDR1 reads SGHRS; CDR2 reads YFSETQ. The CDR3, as DNA: TGCGCCAGCAGCGACGCGGGGGGCACAGATACGCAGTATTTT. This codes for CASSDAGGTDTQYF.

This clone appeared once. This chain connects TRBV19 to TRBJ1-5; D gene unclear. Germline CDR1 LNHDA, CDR2 SQIVND (reference sequence). Deletions cut 5 bases from V and 2 bases from J, with 16 bases between. This CDR3 comprises 16 residues. The CDR3 spells CASSAQTWGGNQPQHF. Written as DNA, the CDR3 is TGTGCCAGTAGTGCGCAGACTTGGGGTGGCAATCAGCCCCAGCATTTT.

The chain carries TRBV5-8 and TRBJ1-2; D call uncertain. This CDR3 comprises 14 residues. Germline values: CDR1 SGHTS, CDR2 YDEGEE. Trimming took 0 bases from V and 4 from J, leaving 10 bases between them. The CDR3 DNA is TGTGCCAGCAGCTTGGCCGCGGGTCCCTATGGCTACACCTTC. It translates to CASSLAAGPYGYTF. The entire variable domain, with the rest obtained from reference TRBV5-8 and TRBJ1-2, is as follows: EAGVTQSPTHLIKTRGQQATLRCSPISGHTSVYWYQQALGLGLQFLLWYDEGEERNRGNFPPRFSGRQFPNYSSELNVNALELEDSALYLCASSLAAGPYGYTFGSGTRLTVV.

The rearrangement joins TRBV5-5 to TRBJ2-7; TRBD2 might be the D (6 bases). V lost 4 bases to trimming and J lost 2 bases, with 13 bases between them. Germline CDR1 is SGHKS and CDR2 is YYEKEE (reference sequence). This CDR3 spans 14 amino acids. For the CDR3, the DNA is TGTGCCAGCAGCGCGGCGGGGCGCCCCTACGAGCAGTACTTC. It encodes CASSAAGRPYEQYF. Drawing the rest from reference TRBV5-5 and TRBJ2-7, the complete variable domain is DAGVTQSPTHLIKTRGQQVTLRCSPISGHKSVSWYQQVLGQGPQFIFQYYEKEERGRGNFPDRFSARQFPNYSSELNVNALLLGDSALYLCASSAAGRPYEQYFGPGTRLTVT.

This clone was seen more than once but under ten times. The CDR3 DNA follows: TGTGCCAGCAGCAAAGGGGACAGCTCCTATAATTCACCCCTCCACTTT. Protein product: CASSKGDSSYNSPLHF. The chain links TRBV21-1 to TRBJ1-6; the D call in the table, TRBD1, was not verified against the DNA. TRBV21-1 corresponds to a pseudogene. This CDR3 is built from 16 residues.

This chain uses TRBV7-6 with TRBJ2-7, with 7 bases that match TRBD1. V dropped 6 bases and J dropped 1; count of bases not matched to a gene: 9. The CDR3 runs 15 residues. Germline V gene lookup returns CDR1 SGHVS and CDR2 FNYEAQ. CDR3 residues: CASSYGTGQSYEQYF. The DNA of the CDR3 is TGTGCCAGCAGTTACGGTACGGGACAGTCCTACGAGCAGTACTTC.

The chain carries TRBV13 and TRBJ1-2, with D possibly being TRBD1 (6 bases). V shed 5 bases and J shed 4 bases, with 14 bases lying between them. Germline V CDR1 and CDR2: PRHDT, FYEKMQ (reference sequence). This CDR3 is 14 amino acids long. CDR3 loop: CASSGGLSPYGYTF. DNA of the CDR3: TGTGCCAGCAGCGGGGGGCTAAGCCCCTATGGCTACACCTTC. The full variable domain, its missing parts supplied by reference TRBV13 and TRBJ1-2, is AAGVIQSPRHLIKEKRETATLKCYPIPRHDTVYWYQQGPGQDPQFLISFYEKMQSDKGSIPDRFSAQQFSDYHSELNMSSLELGDSALYFCASSGGLSPYGYTFGSGTRLTVV.

This clone was seen a few times. The rearrangement uses TRBV4-1 and TRBJ1-5; TRBD1 matches 9 bases. Germline V gene lookup returns CDR1 MGHRA and CDR2 YSYEKL. The CDR3 totals 18 residues. V trimming: 2 bases; J trimming: 5 bases; junction bases outside the gene matches: 13. The CDR3 is CASSQLDPGTGSDQPQHF. The CDR3 nucleotides read TGCGCCAGCAGCCAACTAGACCCCGGGACAGGGAGTGATCAGCCCCAGCATTTT.

The chain links TRBV6-1 to TRBJ1-3; 8 bases are shared with TRBD1. Germline V gene lookup returns CDR1 MNHNS and CDR2 SASEGT. The length of the CDR3 is 15 residues. The ends lost 2 bases at V and 5 bases at J; junction bases unmatched: 5. CDR3 nucleotide sequence: TGTGCCAGCAGTGAAAGGCAGGGGGCACGAAACACCATATATTTT. It translates to CASSERQGARNTIYF.

J is TRBJ1-6 and V is TRBV7-2; weak D call: TRBD1 (5 bases). V was trimmed by 6 bases and J by 0 bases, leaving 12 bases between them. From germline, CDR1 is SGHTA and CDR2 FQGNSA. This CDR3 contains 16 residues. The CDR3 region is CASRRGGSSYNSPLHF. The CDR3, as DNA: TGTGCCAGCAGGAGGGGCGGTAGCTCCTATAATTCACCCCTCCACTTT. The full variable domain, rest sourced from reference TRBV7-2 and TRBJ1-6, is GAGVSQSPSNKVTEKGKDVELRCDPISGHTALYWYRQSLGQGLEFLIYFQGNSAPDKSGLPSDRFSAERTGGSVSTLTIQRTQQEDSAVYLCASRRGGSSYNSPLHFGNGTRLTVT.

Notes on this clone: One end of the junction varies from germline; a read error may be responsible. The rearrangement uses TRBV7-7 and TRBJ2-5, with a weak D call TRBD2 (6 bases). Looked up from germline, CDR1 is SSHAT and CDR2 is FNYEAQ (reference sequence). The CDR3 length is 13 residues. CDR3 sequence: CASSRDLWETQYF. The CDR3 coding sequence is TGTGCTAGCAGCCGGGACTTGTGGGAGACCCAGTACTTC.

This rearrangement joins TRBV2 to TRBJ1-5; D gene uncertain. Trimming pared 5 bases from V and 6 bases from J, leaving 11 bases between. This CDR3 has 13 residues. The germline gives CDR1 SNHLY, CDR2 FYNNEI. This CDR3 is CASSLAGVQPQHF. The CDR3 DNA is TGTGCCAGCAGTCTTGCCGGGGTTCAGCCCCAGCATTTT. Full variable domain (outside the CDR3, taken from reference TRBV2 and TRBJ1-5): EPEVTQTPSHQVTQMGQEVILRCVPISNHLYFYWYRQILGQKVEFLVSFYNNEISEKSEIFDDQFSVERPDGSNFTLKIRSTKLEDSAMYFCASSLAGVQPQHFGDGTRLSIL.

This clone has a single count. V is TRBV19 and J is TRBJ2-3; D ambiguous. CDR1 LNHDA and CDR2 SQIVND come from the germline V gene (reference sequence). The CDR3 is 13 amino acids. Trimming shortened V by 7 bases and J by 4 bases, and 12 bases separated the two germline ends. The CDR3 is CASNDSPADTQYF. Written as DNA, the CDR3 is TGTGCCAGTAACGATAGCCCGGCAGATACGCAGTATTTT. Based on the CDR3 plus reference TRBV19 and TRBJ2-3, the full variable domain is DGGITQSPKYLFRKEGQNVTLSCEQNLNHDAMYWYRQDPGQGLRLIYYSQIVNDFQKGDIAEGYSVSREKKESFPLTVTSAQKNPTAFYLCASNDSPADTQYFGPGTRLTVL.

The chain has TRBV6-6 and TRBJ2-7; a possible D gene is TRBD2 (5 bases). CDR3 length: 14 residues. CDR1 is MNHNY and CDR2 is SVGAGI in the germline V gene (reference sequence). The V end lost 4 bases, the J end lost 0 bases, and 10 bases lay between the germline ends. For the CDR3, the DNA is TGTGCCAGCAGTTTGGACTTTTCCTCCTACGAGCAGTACTTC. This translates into CASSLDFSSYEQYF.

V usage is TRBV9 and J usage is TRBJ2-1; D may be TRBD1 or TRBD2 (5 bases each). Germline V gene sequence: CDR1 SGDLS, CDR2 YYNGEE. V was shortened by 1 base and J by 0 bases, with 14 bases between the two germline ends. The CDR3 length is 17 residues. The CDR3 nucleotides are TGTGCCAGCAGCGTACCCCGTGGGGGAAGCTCCTACAATGAGCAGTTCTTC. Translating it yields CASSVPRGGSSYNEQFF.

The gene calls are TRBV7-6 and TRBJ1-6; a weak D match, TRBD1 (6 bases). This CDR3 is built from 15 residues. Between the trimmed V and J ends, which lost 0 bases and 11 bases, there was a span of 14 bases. Germline V gives CDR1 SGHVS, CDR2 FNYEAQ. CDR3 region: CASSLARRGLTPLHF. The CDR3 region has the DNA TGTGCCAGCAGCTTAGCCCGACGGGGGCTGACACCCCTCCACTTT.

The rearrangement uses TRBV2 and TRBJ2-7; weak D call: TRBD2 (5 bases). Germline loops: CDR1 SNHLY, CDR2 FYNNEI. The CDR3 has 13 residues. The ends were cut back, 4 bases at V and 0 bases at J, with 7 bases in the middle. For the CDR3, the DNA is TGTGCCAGCAGTGGAGGGTACTCCTACGAGCAGTACTTC. It specifies CASSGGYSYEQYF.

The chain is built from TRBV12-3 or TRBV12-4 and TRBJ1-1; D uncertain. V lost 6 bases and J lost 3, with 11 bases in between. This CDR3 comprises 13 residues. Here the CDR3 DNA reads TGTGCCAGCAGGCCCATTTGGGACACTGAAGCTTTCTTT. Its protein is CASRPIWDTEAFF.

The rearrangement links TRBV6-5 to TRBJ2-7; perhaps D is TRBD1 or TRBD2 (5 bases each). Deletions cut 6 bases from V and 0 bases from J, with 15 bases between. Per the germline V gene, CDR1 is MNHEY and CDR2 is SVGAGI. This CDR3 comprises 15 residues. The CDR3: CASSRTGATSYEQYF. CDR3 in DNA: TGTGCCAGCAGCCGGACCGGGGCGACCTCCTACGAGCAGTACTTC.

The rearrangement uses TRBV27 and TRBJ1-1, with 8 bases aligning to TRBD1. The CDR3 is made up of 13 amino acids. The J segment lost 5 bases and the V segment lost 7 bases, leaving 6 bases of the junction unmatched. CDR1 MNHEY and CDR2 SMNVEV come from the germline V gene (reference sequence). In DNA form, the CDR3 reads TGTGCCAGCATGTGGACAGGGCAAACTGAAGCTTTCTTT. Protein sequence: CASMWTGQTEAFF.

The V gene is TRBV6-2 or TRBV6-3, the J gene TRBJ2-5, with D maybe TRBD2 (6 bases). In germline, CDR1 is MNHEY, CDR2 SVGEGT. The CDR3 length is 13 residues. Trimming removed 4 bases from V and 5 bases from J, with 11 bases in between. The CDR3 DNA follows: TGTGCCAGCAGTTTTCCGGGGAGGGAGACCCAGTACTTC. Protein product: CASSFPGRETQYF.

This clone came up once. This chain links TRBV11-2 with TRBJ2-7; either TRBD1 or TRBD2 may fit D (5 bases each). The germline CDR1 and CDR2 sequences are SGHAT and FQNNGV. V was pared by 5 bases and J by 2 bases, with 13 bases between. The length of the CDR3 is 14 residues. In DNA, the CDR3 is TGTGCCAGCAGCCGGGACGGTGGGCCCTACGAGCAGTACTTC. As protein: CASSRDGGPYEQYF.

The chain has TRBV30 and TRBJ1-2, with D unclear. Between the trimmed V and J ends, which lost 5 bases and 2 bases, there was a span of 6 bases. CDR3 length: 11 amino acids. Germline lookup yields CDR1 GTSNPN and CDR2 SVGIG (reference sequence). The CDR3: CAWQENYGYTF. Written as DNA, the CDR3 is TGTGCCTGGCAGGAAAACTATGGCTACACCTTC.